This T cell receptor beta chain came from a study of T cells after yellow fever vaccination. UMIs and a universal primer site were added when TCR cDNA was made by 5'RACE template switching. TCRdb used MiXCR to reprocess the 5' RACE reads, holding one entry per CDR3 protein. The table shows about 250,000 distinct CDR3 sequences, with over 3% occurring only once. The CDR3 runs 12 residues. Germline V gene lookup returns CDR1 SQVTM and CDR2 ANQGSEA. This clonotype was recorded a few times. Its specificity is not known. This clone may be a read error of a much larger clone one base away. Study outcomes and limitations: A faster peak, day 5 versus 15, was reached by the weaker secondary response. Bulk-population clonotypes that are abundant could appear as contaminants in FACS-sorted repertoires.

Material: PBMCs, obtained 15 days after the yellow fever booster vaccination. V and J are TRBV29-1 and TRBJ2-5, with no clear D. This clonotype was obtained from a man aged 18-30 years who received the YFV17D yellow fever vaccine. In nucleotides, the CDR3 is TGCAGCGTTGTGCCAGGCCAAGAGAACCAGTACTTC. This sequence encodes CSVVPGQENQYF.